Sequencing of this T cell receptor (beta chain) was carried out in a study of blood T cells in healthy people across ages. Germline CDR1 is DFQATT and CDR2 is SNEGSKA (reference sequence). Trimming pared 1 base from V and 1 base from J, leaving 10 bases between. The CDR3 is made up of 15 amino acids. Primers used in a second PCR of about 6 to 11 cycles were a sample-barcoded 5' primer and a J-beta primer mix. MiXCR was run by TCRdb on the 5' RACE reads, yielding one entry per CDR3 protein. The profile shows around 1.1 million distinct CDR3 sequences, 35% to 40% of them singletons. This chain joins TRBV20-1 and TRBJ2-2; no definite D call. Material: blood. The clonotype comes from a man aged 18 to 30 in good health. The DNA of the CDR3 is TGCAGTGCTAGAGCCCTTAGTGTGAACACCGGGGAGCTGTTTTTT. Translation: CSARALSVNTGELFF.